Sequencing of this TCR beta chain was carried out in a study of blood T cell repertoires in COVID-19. Across the study: The United States, Italy and Spain provided the acute and convalescent COVID-19 samples. T cells, B-cell-depleted T cells, or PBMCs supplied cDNA or gDNA.

This CDR3 has 16 amino acids. Germline V CDR1 and CDR2: LGHDT, YNNKEL (reference sequence). Trimming took 4 bases from V and 4 from J, leaving 17 bases between them. Per the original methods: Amplification from reference gene primers served as the basis for estimated nucleated cell counts. The table came from immunoSEQ multiplex PCR; TCRdb's copy has only in-frame clones and leaves some out. V and J calls and clone size are given by that table; D and trimming were obtained from the DNA. The sample yields around 90,000 clones, around 88% seen once. This receptor was obtained from a man over 45 with COVID-19, enrolled during active disease. This chain links TRBV3-1 (or the pseudogene TRBV3-2) with TRBJ2-1, with TRBD1 as a possible D gene (5 bases). Sequences were obtained from peripheral blood. CDR3: CASSRYQGLVYNEQFF. DNA for the CDR3: TGTGCCAGCAGCCGATATCAGGGCTTGGTTTACAATGAGCAGTTCTTC.